This T cell receptor (beta chain) stems from a study of response to subunit inactivated influenza vaccine. Many counts were recorded for this clonotype. Antigen: not known. Whole-study findings and limits: Few additional T cells are recruited per seasonal influenza vaccination, authors suggested.

CDR1 SGHRS and CDR2 YFSETQ come from the germline V gene. This CDR3 spans 15 amino acids. J gave up 8 bases and V 4 bases, and 6 bases lay outside the gene matches. TCRdb re-called the RT-PCR reads through MiXCR, storing one row per CDR3 protein. The sample includes 450,000 to 500,000 distinct CDR3 sequences, 9.5% to 12% of them seen just once. The genes are TRBV5-1 and TRBJ2-1, with 13 bases lining up with TRBD2. This clonotype was sampled from a man aged 50 to 60 who received an inactivated influenza vaccine. Sequencing was performed on PBMCs from blood, taken roughly 48 days after vaccination. The chain's CDR3 is CASSPGLAGVDEQFF. The CDR3 DNA follows: TGCGCCAGCAGCCCAGGACTAGCGGGAGTCGATGAGCAGTTCTTC.